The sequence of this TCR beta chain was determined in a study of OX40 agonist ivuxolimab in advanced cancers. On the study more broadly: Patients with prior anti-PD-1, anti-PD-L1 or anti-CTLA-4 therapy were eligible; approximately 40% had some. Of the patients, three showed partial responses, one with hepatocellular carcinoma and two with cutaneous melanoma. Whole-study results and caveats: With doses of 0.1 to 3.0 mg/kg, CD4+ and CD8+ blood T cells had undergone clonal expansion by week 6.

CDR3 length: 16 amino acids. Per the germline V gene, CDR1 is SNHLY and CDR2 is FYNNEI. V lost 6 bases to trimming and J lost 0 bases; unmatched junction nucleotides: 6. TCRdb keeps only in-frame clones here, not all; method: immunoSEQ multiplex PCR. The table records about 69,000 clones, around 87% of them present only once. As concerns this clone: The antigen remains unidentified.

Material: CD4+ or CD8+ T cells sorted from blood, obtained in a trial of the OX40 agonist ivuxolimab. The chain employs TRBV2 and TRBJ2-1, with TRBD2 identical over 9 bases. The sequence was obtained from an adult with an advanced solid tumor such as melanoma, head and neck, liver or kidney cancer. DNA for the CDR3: TGTGCCAGCAGAGAGACTAGCGGACCCTCCTACAATGAGCAGTTCTTC. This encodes CASRETSGPSYNEQFF.